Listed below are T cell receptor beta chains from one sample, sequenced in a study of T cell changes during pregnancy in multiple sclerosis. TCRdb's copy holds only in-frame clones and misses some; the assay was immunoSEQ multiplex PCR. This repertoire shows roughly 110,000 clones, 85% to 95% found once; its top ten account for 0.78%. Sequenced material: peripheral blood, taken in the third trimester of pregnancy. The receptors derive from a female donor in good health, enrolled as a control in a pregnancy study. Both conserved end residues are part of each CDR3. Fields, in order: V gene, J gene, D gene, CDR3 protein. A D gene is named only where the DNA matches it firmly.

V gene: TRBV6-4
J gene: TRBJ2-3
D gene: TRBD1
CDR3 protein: CASSDDTGGADTQYF

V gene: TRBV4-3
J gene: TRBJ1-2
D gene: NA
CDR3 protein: CASSRSNRGGNYGYTF

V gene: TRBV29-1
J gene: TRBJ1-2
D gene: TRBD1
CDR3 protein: CSVGTGYGYGYTF

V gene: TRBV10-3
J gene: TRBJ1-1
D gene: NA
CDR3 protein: CAIKGGKGLNTEAFF

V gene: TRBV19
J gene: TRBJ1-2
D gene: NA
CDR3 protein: CASTSGGTYGYTF

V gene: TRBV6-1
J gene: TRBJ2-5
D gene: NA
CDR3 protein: CASSETGRETQYF

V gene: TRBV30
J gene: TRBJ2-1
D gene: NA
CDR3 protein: CAWLHRGGQFF

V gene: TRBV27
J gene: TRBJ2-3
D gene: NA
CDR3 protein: CASSWGDGDRTDTQYF

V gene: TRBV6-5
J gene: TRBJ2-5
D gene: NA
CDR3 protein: CASRPILEETQYF

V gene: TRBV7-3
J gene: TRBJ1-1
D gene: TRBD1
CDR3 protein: CASSLDRGDTEAFF

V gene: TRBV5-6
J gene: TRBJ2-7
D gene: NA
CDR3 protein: CASSGGWQGDEQYF

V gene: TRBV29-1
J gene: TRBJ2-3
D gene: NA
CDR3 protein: CSVEVGGPDTQYF

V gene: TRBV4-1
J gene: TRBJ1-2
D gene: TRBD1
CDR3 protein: CASSQEGTGGDYGYTF

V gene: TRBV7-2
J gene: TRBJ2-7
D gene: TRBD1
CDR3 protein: CASSPTGGSYEQYF

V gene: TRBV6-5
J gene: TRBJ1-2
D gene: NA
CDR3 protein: CASSYERGGYGYTF

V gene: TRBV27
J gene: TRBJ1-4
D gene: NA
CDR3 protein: CASSFDRPRKLFF

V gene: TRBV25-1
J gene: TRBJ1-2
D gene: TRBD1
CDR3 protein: CASGGQGVEDYGYTF

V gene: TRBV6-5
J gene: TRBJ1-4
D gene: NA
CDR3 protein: CASSRRQGGEKLFF

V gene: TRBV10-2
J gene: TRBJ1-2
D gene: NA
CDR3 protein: CASNSGDQYYGYTF

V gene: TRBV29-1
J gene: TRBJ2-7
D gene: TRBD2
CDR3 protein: CSVHVLAGGLNEQYF

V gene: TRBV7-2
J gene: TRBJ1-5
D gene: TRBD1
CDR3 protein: CASSSTGGHQPQHF

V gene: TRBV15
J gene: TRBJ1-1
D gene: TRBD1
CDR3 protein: CATSYRNRGSEAFF

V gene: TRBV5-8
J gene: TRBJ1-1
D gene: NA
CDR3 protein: CASSPVRVMNTEAFF

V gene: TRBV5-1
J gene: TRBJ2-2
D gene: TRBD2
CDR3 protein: CASSSGGKNTGELFF

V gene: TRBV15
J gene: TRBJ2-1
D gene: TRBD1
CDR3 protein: CATSRAGQGSYNEQFF

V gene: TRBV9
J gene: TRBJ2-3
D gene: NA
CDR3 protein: CASSPGVLSTDTQYF

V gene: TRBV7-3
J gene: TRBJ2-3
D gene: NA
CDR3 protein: CASSFRDSTDTQYF

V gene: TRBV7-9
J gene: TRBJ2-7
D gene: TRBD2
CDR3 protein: CASSPFAGGYEQYF

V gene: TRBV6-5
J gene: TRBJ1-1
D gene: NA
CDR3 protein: CASSYSQMNTEAFF

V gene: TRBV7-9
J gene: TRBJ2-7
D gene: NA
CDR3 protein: CASSPDSWRTYEQYF

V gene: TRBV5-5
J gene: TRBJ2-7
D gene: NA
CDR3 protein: CASSPTARNEQYF

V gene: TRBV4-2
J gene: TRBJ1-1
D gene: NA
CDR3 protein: CASSQEISGGAFF

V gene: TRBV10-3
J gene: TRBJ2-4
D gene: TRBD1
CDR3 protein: CAISQGAYDKNIQYF

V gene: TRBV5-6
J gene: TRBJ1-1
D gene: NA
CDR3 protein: CASSATEMNTEAFF

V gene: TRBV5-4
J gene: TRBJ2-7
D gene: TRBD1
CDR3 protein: CASSPGTGIFYEQYF

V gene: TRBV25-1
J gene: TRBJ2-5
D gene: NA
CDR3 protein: CASSEQGIRWHF

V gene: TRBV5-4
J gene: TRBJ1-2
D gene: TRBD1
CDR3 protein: CASSLAWGQRENNYGYTF

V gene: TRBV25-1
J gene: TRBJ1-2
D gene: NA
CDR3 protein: CASSESRTGYTF

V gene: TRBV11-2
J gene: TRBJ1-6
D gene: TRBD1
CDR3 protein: CASSWETGANSPLHF